Following are 5 T cell receptor beta chains from one sample sequenced in a study of CD8 T cells in ankylosing spondylitis. Each CDR3 protein is one row after TCRdb ran MiXCR on the 5' RACE reads. The sample comprises some 39,000 distinct CDR3 sequences, more than 9.5% of which are singletons, and over 20% rests with the top ten. Sequencing was performed on synovial fluid, either unsorted or a sorted T cell fraction (not recorded which). These receptors were taken from a male donor with ankylosing spondylitis.

The sample holds many counts of this clonotype. The J gene is TRBJ2-7, the V gene TRBV5-1; possible D gene TRBD1, 5 bases. The CDR3 contains 14 residues. CDR1 and CDR2 (germline): SGHRS, YFSETQ. The V gene lost 0 bases and the J gene lost 2 bases, with 9 bases spanning the gap. The CDR3 is CASSLEGVPYEQYF. The CDR3 DNA is TGCGCCAGCAGCTTGGAAGGGGTCCCCTACGAGCAGTACTTC.

The chain links TRBV5-1 to TRBJ1-2, with TRBD1 identical over 10 bases. V was pared by 0 bases and J by 7 bases, with 12 bases of the junction left unmatched. From germline, CDR1 is SGHRS and CDR2 YFSETQ. CDR3 length: 17 residues. For the CDR3, the DNA is TGCGCCAGCAGCTTGGATTTCGGGACAGGGGCGTCTAGTGGCTACACCTTC. Its protein is CASSLDFGTGASSGYTF.

This clonotype was seen more than once but under ten times. The chain uses TRBV29-1 and TRBJ2-2, with no clear D. V was shortened by 3 bases and J by 2 bases, with 4 bases between the two germline ends. CDR1 is SQVTM, CDR2 ANQGSEA, per germline. The CDR3 contains 12 residues. CDR3 nucleotide sequence: TGCAGCGTTGATGACAACACCGGGGAGCTGTTTTTT. This codes for CSVDDNTGELFF.

This clonotype was picked up many times. The rearrangement uses TRBV11-2 and TRBJ2-1, with TRBD2 matching 13 bases. V lost 4 bases, J lost 6 bases, and 6 bases stayed unmatched. Looked up from germline, CDR1 is SGHAT and CDR2 is FQNNGV. CDR3 size: 16 residues. DNA for the CDR3: TGTGCCAGCAGCTCGTCCGGGACTAGCGGGGTCAATGAGCAGTTCTTC. Translated, it gives CASSSSGTSGVNEQFF.

The table lists this clonotype with many counts. The V call is TRBV18, the J call TRBJ2-7, with TRBD2 as a possible D gene (5 bases). CDR3 size: 15 residues. CDR1 is KGHSH and CDR2 is LQKENI in the germline V gene. Trimming stripped 3 bases from V and 3 bases from J, with 15 bases between. CDR3 amino acids: CASSPLRLAFYEQYF. The CDR3 DNA follows: TGTGCCAGCTCACCCCTAAGGCTAGCTTTCTACGAGCAGTACTTC.